The rows below give T cell receptor beta chains drawn from one sample of a study of radiotherapy plus CTLA-4 blockade in lung cancer. The repertoire was sequenced with immunoSEQ multiplex PCR; TCRdb's copy has only in-frame clones and lacks some. In the table there are some 110,000 clones, approximately 90% of which are singletons. This specimen consisted of peripheral blood, obtained from a patient treated with radiotherapy plus ipilimumab. The origin of the receptors is a human donor with non-small cell lung cancer that progressed on radiotherapy plus ipilimumab. Each CDR3 is given with its conserved first and last residue. Each record gives: V gene, clone size, D gene, J gene, CDR3 protein, CDR3 DNA. D genes are given only for firm matches. The size of a clone is reported for some rows only, either as once, few or many, or as a class for expanded clones.

V gene: TRBV18
clone size: -
D gene: -
J gene: TRBJ2-2
CDR3 protein: CASSPLNTGELFF
CDR3 DNA: TGTGCCAGCTCACCGCTGAACACCGGGGAGCTGTTTTTT

V gene: TRBV2
clone size: -
D gene: TRBD1
J gene: TRBJ1-2
CDR3 protein: CASSYRGASGSYTF
CDR3 DNA: TGTGCCAGCAGCTACAGGGGGGCCTCTGGGAGCTACACCTTC

V gene: TRBV28
clone size: -
D gene: TRBD1
J gene: TRBJ1-1
CDR3 protein: CASRETRGRVEAFF
CDR3 DNA: TGTGCCAGCAGGGAAACTAGGGGGCGGGTTGAAGCTTTCTTT

V gene: TRBV5-1
clone size: -
D gene: -
J gene: TRBJ2-1
CDR3 protein: CASSLAGRVGNEQFF
CDR3 DNA: TGCGCCAGCAGCTTGGCCGGACGGGTGGGCAATGAGCAGTTCTTC

V gene: TRBV7-2
clone size: -
D gene: TRBD2
J gene: TRBJ2-7
CDR3 protein: CASSSSQAGSGSGYEQYF
CDR3 DNA: TGTGCCAGCAGCTCTAGTCAGGCGGGTAGCGGGAGCGGCTACGAGCAGTACTTC

V gene: TRBV7-2
clone size: -
D gene: TRBD2
J gene: TRBJ2-2
CDR3 protein: CASSLVSGAPGELFF
CDR3 DNA: TGTGCCAGCAGCTTAGTTAGCGGGGCGCCTGGGGAGCTGTTTTTT

V gene: TRBV30
clone size: -
D gene: -
J gene: TRBJ2-3
CDR3 protein: CAVAQGNTDTQYF
CDR3 DNA: TGTGCCGTCGCGCAGGGGAACACAGATACGCAGTATTTT

V gene: TRBV18
clone size: -
D gene: -
J gene: TRBJ1-1
CDR3 protein: CASSPGQLMNTEAFF
CDR3 DNA: TGTGCCAGCTCACCAGGGCAGCTGATGAACACTGAAGCTTTCTTT

V gene: TRBV7-9
clone size: -
D gene: -
J gene: TRBJ2-3
CDR3 protein: CASSLGRGTDTQYF
CDR3 DNA: TGTGCCAGCAGCTTAGGTAGAGGGACAGATACGCAGTATTTT

V gene: TRBV10-3
clone size: -
D gene: -
J gene: TRBJ1-1
CDR3 protein: CAIKQQENTEAFF
CDR3 DNA: TGTGCCATCAAGCAACAGGAGAACACTGAAGCTTTCTTT

V gene: TRBV5-1
clone size: -
D gene: TRBD2
J gene: TRBJ2-2
CDR3 protein: CASSRTSGANTGELFF
CDR3 DNA: TGCGCCAGCAGCCGGACTAGCGGGGCGAACACCGGGGAGCTGTTTTTT

V gene: TRBV6-1
clone size: -
D gene: -
J gene: TRBJ1-2
CDR3 protein: CASSDKGANYGYTF
CDR3 DNA: TGTGCCAGCAGTGATAAAGGGGCTAACTATGGCTACACCTTC

V gene: TRBV25-1
clone size: few
D gene: -
J gene: TRBJ1-5
CDR3 protein: CASSEGEVNQPQHF
CDR3 DNA: TGTGCCAGCAGTGAGGGGGAGGTGAATCAGCCCCAGCATTTT

V gene: TRBV14
clone size: -
D gene: -
J gene: TRBJ2-4
CDR3 protein: CASSLPGRGNIQYF
CDR3 DNA: TGTGCCAGCAGCCTGCCGGGGAGAGGAAACATTCAGTACTTC

V gene: TRBV27
clone size: few
D gene: -
J gene: TRBJ1-1
CDR3 protein: CASSLRLMGEAFF
CDR3 DNA: TGTGCCAGCAGTTTAAGGTTGATGGGGGAAGCTTTCTTT

V gene: TRBV6-1
clone size: -
D gene: TRBD1
J gene: TRBJ2-7
CDR3 protein: CASSRTGGPYEQYF
CDR3 DNA: TGTGCCAGCAGCAGGACAGGGGGCCCCTACGAGCAGTACTTC

V gene: TRBV6-6
clone size: -
D gene: TRBD1
J gene: TRBJ1-5
CDR3 protein: CASSSDRDGQPQHF
CDR3 DNA: TGTGCCAGCAGTTCCGACAGGGATGGGCAGCCCCAGCATTTT

V gene: TRBV6-1
clone size: -
D gene: TRBD1
J gene: TRBJ2-7
CDR3 protein: CASSVSGTAYEQYF
CDR3 DNA: TGTGCCAGCAGTGTATCCGGGACAGCCTACGAGCAGTACTTC

V gene: TRBV2
clone size: -
D gene: -
J gene: TRBJ2-5
CDR3 protein: CASSEAGARTQYF
CDR3 DNA: TGTGCCAGCAGTGAAGCCGGTGCGAGGACCCAGTACTTC

V gene: TRBV7-3
clone size: once
D gene: TRBD1
J gene: TRBJ1-1
CDR3 protein: CASSLGQALRDTEAFF
CDR3 DNA: TGTGCCAGCAGCCTGGGACAGGCGCTGCGGGACACTGAAGCTTTCTTT

V gene: TRBV2
clone size: -
D gene: -
J gene: TRBJ1-4
CDR3 protein: CASSGNELFF
CDR3 DNA: TGTGCCAGCAGTGGAAACGAACTGTTTTTT

V gene: TRBV2
clone size: -
D gene: TRBD2
J gene: TRBJ2-7
CDR3 protein: CASSDRTSISYEQYF
CDR3 DNA: TGTGCCAGCAGTGATCGGACTAGCATTTCCTACGAGCAGTACTTC

V gene: TRBV7-9
clone size: -
D gene: TRBD1
J gene: TRBJ2-7
CDR3 protein: CASSLRQGGEQYF
CDR3 DNA: TGTGCCAGCAGCTTGCGACAGGGTGGCGAGCAGTACTTC

V gene: TRBV6-5
clone size: -
D gene: -
J gene: TRBJ1-3
CDR3 protein: CASRPQSSFGNTIYF
CDR3 DNA: TGTGCCAGCAGGCCACAAAGTTCATTTGGAAACACCATATATTTT

V gene: TRBV5-1
clone size: -
D gene: TRBD1
J gene: TRBJ2-1
CDR3 protein: CASSLGDSPSYNEQFF
CDR3 DNA: TGCGCCAGCAGCCTGGGGGACAGCCCGAGCTACAATGAGCAGTTCTTC

V gene: TRBV15
clone size: -
D gene: -
J gene: TRBJ2-5
CDR3 protein: CATSSFSGETQYF
CDR3 DNA: TGTGCCACCAGCAGTTTCTCGGGGGAGACCCAGTACTTC